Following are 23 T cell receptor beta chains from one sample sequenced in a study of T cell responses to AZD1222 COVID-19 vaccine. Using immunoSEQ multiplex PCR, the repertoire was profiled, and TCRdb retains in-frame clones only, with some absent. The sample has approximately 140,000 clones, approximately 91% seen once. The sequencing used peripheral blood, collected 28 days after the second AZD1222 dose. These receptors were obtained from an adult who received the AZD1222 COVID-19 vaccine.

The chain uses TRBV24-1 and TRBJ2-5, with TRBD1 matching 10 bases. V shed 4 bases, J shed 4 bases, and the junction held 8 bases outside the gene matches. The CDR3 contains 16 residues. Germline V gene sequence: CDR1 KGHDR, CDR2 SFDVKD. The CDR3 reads CATSDPGQGGLETQYF. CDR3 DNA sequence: TGTGCCACCAGTGACCCCGGACAGGGGGGTCTAGAGACCCAGTACTTC.

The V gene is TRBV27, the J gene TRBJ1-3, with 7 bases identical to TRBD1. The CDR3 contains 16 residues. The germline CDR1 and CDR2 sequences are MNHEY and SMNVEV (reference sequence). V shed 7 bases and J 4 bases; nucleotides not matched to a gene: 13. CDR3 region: CASNIEGANSGNTIYF. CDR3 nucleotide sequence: TGTGCCAGCAACATAGAGGGGGCGAATTCCGGAAACACCATATATTTT.

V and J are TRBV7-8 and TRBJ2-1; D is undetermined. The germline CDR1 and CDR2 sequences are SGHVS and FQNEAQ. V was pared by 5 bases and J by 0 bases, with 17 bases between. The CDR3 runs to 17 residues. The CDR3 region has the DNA TGTGCCAGCAGCCCGGCCTTGGCAGGCCTCTCCTACAATGAGCAGTTCTTC. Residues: CASSPALAGLSYNEQFF.

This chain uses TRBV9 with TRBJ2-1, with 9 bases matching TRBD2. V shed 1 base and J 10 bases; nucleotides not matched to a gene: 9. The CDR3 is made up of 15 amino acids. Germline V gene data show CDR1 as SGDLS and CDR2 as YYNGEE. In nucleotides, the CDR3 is TGTGCCAGCAGCGTATGGGGTAGCGGGAGTCAGGAGCAGTTCTTC. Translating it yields CASSVWGSGSQEQFF.

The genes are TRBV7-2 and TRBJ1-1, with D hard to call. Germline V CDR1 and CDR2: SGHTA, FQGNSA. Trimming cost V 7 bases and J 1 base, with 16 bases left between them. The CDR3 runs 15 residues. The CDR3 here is CASTLLDHTNTEAFF. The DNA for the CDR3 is TGTGCCAGCACCTTGCTTGATCACACGAACACTGAAGCTTTCTTT. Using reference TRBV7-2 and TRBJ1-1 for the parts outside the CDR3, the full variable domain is GAGVSQSPSNKVTEKGKDVELRCDPISGHTALYWYRQSLGQGLEFLIYFQGNSAPDKSGLPSDRFSAERTGGSVSTLTIQRTQQEDSAVYLCASTLLDHTNTEAFFGQGTRLTVV.

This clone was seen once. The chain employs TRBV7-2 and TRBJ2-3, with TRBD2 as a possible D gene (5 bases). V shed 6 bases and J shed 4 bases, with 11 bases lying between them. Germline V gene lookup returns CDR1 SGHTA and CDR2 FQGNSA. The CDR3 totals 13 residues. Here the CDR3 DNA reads TGTGCCAGCAGGCGGACTGGATCAGATACGCAGTATTTT. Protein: CASRRTGSDTQYF.

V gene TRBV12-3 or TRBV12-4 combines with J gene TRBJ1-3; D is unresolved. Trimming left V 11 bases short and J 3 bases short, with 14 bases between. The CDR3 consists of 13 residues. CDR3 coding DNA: TGTGCCTCGGCAGCTCTGAGTGGAAACACCATATATTTT. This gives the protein CASAALSGNTIYF.

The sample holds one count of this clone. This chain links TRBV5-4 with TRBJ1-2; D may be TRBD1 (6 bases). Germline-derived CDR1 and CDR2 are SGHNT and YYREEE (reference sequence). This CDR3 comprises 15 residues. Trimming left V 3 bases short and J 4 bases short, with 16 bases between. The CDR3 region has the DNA TGTGCCAGCAGCTCACAGGGAGCCGGTGCCTATGGCTACACCTTC. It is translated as CASSSQGAGAYGYTF.

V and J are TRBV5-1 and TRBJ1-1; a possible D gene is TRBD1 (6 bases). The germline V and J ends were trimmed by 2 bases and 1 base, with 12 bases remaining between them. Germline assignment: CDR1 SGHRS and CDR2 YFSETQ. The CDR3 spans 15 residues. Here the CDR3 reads CASSFQQGTNTEAFF. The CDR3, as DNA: TGCGCCAGCAGCTTCCAACAGGGCACGAACACTGAAGCTTTCTTT.

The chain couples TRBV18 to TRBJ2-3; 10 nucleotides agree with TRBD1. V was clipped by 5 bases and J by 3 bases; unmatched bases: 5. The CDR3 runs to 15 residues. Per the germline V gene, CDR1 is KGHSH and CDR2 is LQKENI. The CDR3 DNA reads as TGTGCCAGCTCAACCGGGACAGGGGTTACAGATACGCAGTATTTT. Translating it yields CASSTGTGVTDTQYF.

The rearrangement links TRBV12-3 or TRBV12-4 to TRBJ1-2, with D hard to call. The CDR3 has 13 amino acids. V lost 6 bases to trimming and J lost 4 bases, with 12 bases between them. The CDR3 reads CASRTEGSYGYTF. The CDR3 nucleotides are TGTGCCAGCAGGACGGAGGGTTCCTATGGCTACACCTTC.

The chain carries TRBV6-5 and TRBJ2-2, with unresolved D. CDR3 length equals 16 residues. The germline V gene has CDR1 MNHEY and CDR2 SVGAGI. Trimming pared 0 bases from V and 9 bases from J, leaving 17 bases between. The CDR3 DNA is TGTGCCAGCAGTTACTCAAGGGTTACCTCGACTTGGGAGCTGTTTTTT. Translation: CASSYSRVTSTWELFF.

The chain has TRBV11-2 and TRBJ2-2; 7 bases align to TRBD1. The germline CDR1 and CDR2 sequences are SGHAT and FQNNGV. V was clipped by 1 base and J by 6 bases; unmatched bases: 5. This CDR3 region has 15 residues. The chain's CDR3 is CASSLGNRGAGELFF. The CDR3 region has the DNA TGTGCCAGCAGCTTAGGAAACAGGGGCGCCGGGGAGCTGTTTTTT. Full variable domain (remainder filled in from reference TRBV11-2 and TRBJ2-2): EAGVAQSPRYKIIEKRQSVAFWCNPISGHATLYWYQQILGQGPKLLIQFQNNGVVDDSQLPKDRFSAERLKGVDSTLKIQPAKLEDSAVYLCASSLGNRGAGELFFGEGSRLTVL.

CDR3 DNA sequence: TGCGCCAGCAGCCAAGGACTGAGAAATTCACCCCTCCACTTT. Translated: CASSQGLRNSPLHF. The chain couples TRBV5-1 to TRBJ1-6; D gene uncertain. V shed 4 bases and J shed 7 bases, with 12 bases lying between them. The germline V gene has CDR1 SGHRS and CDR2 YFSETQ. This CDR3 has 14 amino acids.

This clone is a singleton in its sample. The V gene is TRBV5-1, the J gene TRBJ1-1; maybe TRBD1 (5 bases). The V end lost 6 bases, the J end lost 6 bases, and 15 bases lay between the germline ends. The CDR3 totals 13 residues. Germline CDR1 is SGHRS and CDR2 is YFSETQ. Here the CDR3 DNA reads TGCGCCAGCACCCAGGTAGGGGCAGCTGAAGCTTTCTTT. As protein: CASTQVGAAEAFF.

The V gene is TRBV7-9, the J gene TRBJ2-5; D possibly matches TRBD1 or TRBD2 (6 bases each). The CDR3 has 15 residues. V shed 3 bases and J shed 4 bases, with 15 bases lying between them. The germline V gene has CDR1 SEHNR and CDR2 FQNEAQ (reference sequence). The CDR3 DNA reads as TGTGCCAGCAGCTTGGGGGGCCACCGTGGAGAGACCCAGTACTTC. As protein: CASSLGGHRGETQYF.

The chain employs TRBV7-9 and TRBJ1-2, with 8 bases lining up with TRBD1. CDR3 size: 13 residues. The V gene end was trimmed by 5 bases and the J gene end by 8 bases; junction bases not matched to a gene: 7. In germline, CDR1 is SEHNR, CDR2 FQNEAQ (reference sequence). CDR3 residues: CASSPGGAGGYTF. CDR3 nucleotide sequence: TGTGCCAGCAGCCCAGGGGGCGCGGGCGGCTACACCTTC. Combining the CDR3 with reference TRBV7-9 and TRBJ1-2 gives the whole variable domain DTGVSQNPRHKITKRGQNVTFRCDPISEHNRLYWYRQTLGQGPEFLTYFQNEAQLEKSRLLSDRFSAERPKGSFSTLEIQRTEQGDSAMYLCASSPGGAGGYTFGSGTRLTVV.

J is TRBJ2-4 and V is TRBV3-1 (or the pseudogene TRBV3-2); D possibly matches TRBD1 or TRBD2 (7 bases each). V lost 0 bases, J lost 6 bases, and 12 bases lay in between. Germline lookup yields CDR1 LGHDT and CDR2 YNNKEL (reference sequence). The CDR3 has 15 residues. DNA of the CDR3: TGTGCCAGCAGCCAAGACCTCAGGGGGGGAAACATTCAGTACTTC. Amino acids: CASSQDLRGGNIQYF.

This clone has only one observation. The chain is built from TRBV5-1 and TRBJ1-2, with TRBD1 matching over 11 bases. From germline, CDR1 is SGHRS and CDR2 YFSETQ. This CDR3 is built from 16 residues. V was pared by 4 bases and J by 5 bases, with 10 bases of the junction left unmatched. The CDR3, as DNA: TGCGCCAGCAGCCGGACAGGGGGCGCTTCGGATTATGGCTACACCTTC. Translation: CASSRTGGASDYGYTF.

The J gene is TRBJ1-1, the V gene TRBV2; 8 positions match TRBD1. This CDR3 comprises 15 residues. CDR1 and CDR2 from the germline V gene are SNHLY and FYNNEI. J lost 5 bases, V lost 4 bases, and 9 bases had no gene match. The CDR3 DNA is TGTGCCAGCAGTGTGGGCAGGGGGCTAGGGACTGAAGCTTTCTTT. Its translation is CASSVGRGLGTEAFF. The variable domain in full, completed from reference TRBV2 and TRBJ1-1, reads EPEVTQTPSHQVTQMGQEVILRCVPISNHLYFYWYRQILGQKVEFLVSFYNNEISEKSEIFDDQFSVERPDGSNFTLKIRSTKLEDSAMYFCASSVGRGLGTEAFFGQGTRLTVV.

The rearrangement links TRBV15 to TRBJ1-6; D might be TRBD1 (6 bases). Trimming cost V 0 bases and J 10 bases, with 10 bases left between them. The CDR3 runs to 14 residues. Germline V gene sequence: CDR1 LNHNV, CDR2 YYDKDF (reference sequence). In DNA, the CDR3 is TGTGCCACCAGCAGAGACGACAGGTACTCACCCCTCCACTTT. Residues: CATSRDDRYSPLHF. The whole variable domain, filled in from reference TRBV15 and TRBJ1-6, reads DAMVIQNPRYQVTQFGKPVTLSCSQTLNHNVMYWYQQKSSQAPKLLFHYYDKDFNNEADTPDNFQSRRPNTSFCFLDIRSPGLGDTAMYLCATSRDDRYSPLHFGNGTRLTVT.

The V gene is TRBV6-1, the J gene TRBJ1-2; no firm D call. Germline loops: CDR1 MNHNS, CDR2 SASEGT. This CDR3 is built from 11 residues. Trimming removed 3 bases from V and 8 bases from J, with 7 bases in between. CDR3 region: CASSETGGYTF. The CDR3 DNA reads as TGTGCCAGCAGTGAGACCGGAGGCTACACCTTC.

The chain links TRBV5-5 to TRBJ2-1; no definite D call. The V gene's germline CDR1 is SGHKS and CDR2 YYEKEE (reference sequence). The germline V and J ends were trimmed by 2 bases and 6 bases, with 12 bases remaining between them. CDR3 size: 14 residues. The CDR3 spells CASSLGPGPNEQFF. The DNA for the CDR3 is TGTGCCAGCAGCTTAGGACCCGGCCCCAATGAGCAGTTCTTC.